This TCR beta chain was observed in a study of CD8 T cells in ankylosing spondylitis. Germline CDR1 SGHNT, CDR2 YENEEA. This CDR3 contains 15 residues. The V gene lost 7 bases and the J gene lost 5 bases, with 17 bases spanning the gap. Making the TCR beta libraries involved quantitative 5'-RACE with molecular barcodes. TCRdb fed the 5' RACE reads into MiXCR, producing one record per CDR3 protein. The table records about 340,000 distinct CDR3 sequences, over 12% of them present only once. On this clonotype itself: Its antigen is not identified.

The study's findings and limits: Ankylosing spondylitis blood appeared to carry a characteristic TCR beta motif of fewer than 10 highly homologous variants. Reportedly, disease-linked clones are significantly enriched in ankylosing spondylitis patients' matched synovial fluid. Disease-linked clones were CD8+ and relatively rare in peripheral blood.

The sequence came from a male donor with ankylosing spondylitis or in good health (not recorded which). The chain combines TRBV11-3 with TRBJ2-2; D is perhaps TRBD2 (6 bases). Sample: blood, either unsorted or a sorted T cell fraction (not recorded which). In nucleotides, the CDR3 is TGTGCCAGCACCCTGGACTATAGGGGAACCGGGGAGCTGTTTTTT. It is translated as CASTLDYRGTGELFF.